The entry that follows covers one T cell receptor (beta chain) sequence. The clone's antigen remains unknown. The input lacks base qualities; no much larger clone sits a single base away. The data were taken from a study of blood T cell repertoires in COVID-19 (dated by TCRdb to about 2020). About the full investigation: The collaborator samples originated in the United States, Italy and Spain and spanned the acute and convalescent phases of COVID-19. The prospective study material was composed of cDNA or gDNA derived from T cells, B-cell-depleted T cells, or PBMCs. Deeply sampled blood TCRbeta repertoires from subjects exposed to, actively infected with, or recovered from COVID-19 were included in the dataset. The repertoires were made available in a free public database intended to serve as a resource for research on the immune response to SARS-CoV-2. Samples came from the ongoing ImmuneRACE study (first 160 participants) plus 1,254 subjects from 6 global collaborators. A de-identified subject ID, COVID-19 status, age in years and sex were almost always included in the sample metadata. Where HLA class I and class II types were available, the types were taken from metadata supplied by the sample provider, not from assay-based typing.

V is reduced by 3 bases and J by 0 bases, leaving a spacing of 12 bases between them. Reading the germline V gene gives CDR1 MNHNS and CDR2 SASEGT. Spanning cysteine to phenylalanine, the CDR3 consists of 16 amino acids. The read is trimmed to its CDR3 DNA, 48 bases read in frame from base 1. Collaborating institutions collected whole blood in K2EDTA tubes following their own protocols. For TCRbeta analysis, collaborator samples were shipped as frozen whole blood, as isolated PBMCs, or as DNA extracted from either sample type. The full study reports these points: How much clinical and demographic metadata was included differed by source and by participant, and the metadata was provided uncurated.

TCRbeta CDR3 regions were amplified from genomic DNA by means of the immunoSEQ Assay, a bias-controlled multiplex PCR. The study's processing was this. The number of nucleated cells in each sample was estimated from the amplification of reference gene primers within the assay. To quantify the absolute abundance of each unique TCRbeta CDR3 rearrangement, sequence reads were collapsed and filtered. For each sample, productive Simpson clonality was calculated as the square root of Simpson's diversity index over productive rearrangements. As stored in TCRdb, this immuneACCESS dataset retains in-frame rearrangements with V and J assigned. A fraction of the clones does not appear; measured against another copy, unresolved V genes explain less than half of the discrepancy, and the remainder lacks a known reason. V and J calls and clone size are given by that table; D and trimming were obtained from the DNA. The sample table shows roughly 100,000 clones, and approximately 80% are seen once. Together, the top ten hold 12% of the sample.

The sequence links TRBV6-1 to TRBJ2-1; the D segment could be TRBD1, given 5 matching bases. This TCR was sampled from a human donor in a cohort sampled during active COVID-19. Sequencing was done on a sample of peripheral blood. The nucleotide sequence reads as follows: TGTGCCAGCAGTGACTGGGGCAGAAGCTCCTACAATGAGCAGTTCTTC. This is translated as CASSDWGRSSYNEQFF.